Below are 24 T cell receptor beta chains sequenced from a single sample in a study of blood T cell repertoires in COVID-19 (dated by TCRdb to 2020 to 2021). The library was built by means of the immunoSEQ multiplex PCR assay. Here the immuneACCESS table is served through TCRdb, limited to in-frame sequences with V and J called. Missing clones are a known gap in these copies; in checked studies unresolved V genes cover under half, and the rest lacks a known reason. This sample holds 120,000 to 150,000 clones; approximately 80% were observed only once. In total, the top ten clones hold 7% to 9% of the sample. Sequences were obtained from peripheral blood. Receptors were obtained from a human donor with acute or convalescent COVID-19. The donor label of this sample is uncertain.

This chain links TRBV5-4 with TRBJ1-6; possibly TRBD1 for D (5 bases). Germline-derived CDR1 and CDR2 are SGHNT and YYREEE (reference sequence). The V gene lost 6 bases and the J gene lost 10 bases, with 14 bases spanning the gap. The CDR3 has 13 residues. CDR3 sequence reads: CASKPGVDSPLHF. CDR3 nucleotides: TGTGCCAGCAAGCCGGGGGTCGACTCACCCCTCCACTTT.

The V gene is TRBV9, the J gene TRBJ1-3; TRBD1 aligns across 9 bases. V shed 0 bases, J shed 3 bases, and the junction held 1 base outside the gene matches. Germline V lookup: CDR1 SGDLS, CDR2 YYNGEE. The CDR3 length is 15 residues. In nucleotides, the CDR3 is TGTGCCAGCAGCGTAGACAGGGGGCATGGAAACACCATATATTTT. Translation: CASSVDRGHGNTIYF.

The V gene is TRBV5-6, the J gene TRBJ2-5; 7 bases line up with TRBD2. Germline CDR1 is SGHDT and CDR2 is YYEEEE. The CDR3 contains 13 residues. J lost 5 bases, V lost 1 base, and 2 bases had no gene match. CDR3 nucleotide sequence: TGTGCCAGCAGCTTGACTAGCGAGGAGACCCAGTACTTC. Amino acids: CASSLTSEETQYF.

V and J are TRBV2 and TRBJ1-1; no clear D. CDR1 is SNHLY, CDR2 FYNNEI, per germline. Trimming took 4 bases from V and 0 from J, leaving 6 bases between them. This CDR3 is built from 13 residues. The CDR3 DNA sequence: TGTGCCAGCAGTGGACATATGAACACTGAAGCTTTCTTT. As protein: CASSGHMNTEAFF.

The chain combines TRBV7-2 with TRBJ2-2; 7 nucleotides align to TRBD1. The trim removed 5 bases at V and 6 bases at J, leaving 3 bases unmatched. Germline lookup yields CDR1 SGHTA and CDR2 FQGNSA. CDR3 size: 13 residues. CDR3: CASSQTGAGELFF. DNA for the CDR3: TGTGCCAGCAGCCAAACAGGGGCCGGGGAGCTGTTTTTT.

This chain joins TRBV5-5 and TRBJ1-3; the D gene is possibly TRBD1 (6 bases). Germline CDR1 and CDR2: SGHKS and YYEKEE (reference sequence). The CDR3 extends over 15 amino acids. Trimming pared 0 bases from V and 2 bases from J, leaving 9 bases between. This CDR3 reads CASSLDSGAGNTIYF. CDR3 in DNA: TGTGCCAGCAGCTTGGACTCAGGGGCTGGAAACACCATATATTTT.

The J gene is TRBJ2-2, the V gene TRBV6-5; D is ambiguous. Germline-derived CDR1 and CDR2 are MNHEY and SVGAGI. Trimming removed 6 bases at V and 8 bases at J, with 10 bases between. This CDR3 region has 12 residues. The CDR3, as DNA: TGTGCCAGCAGGGGCTTCGAGGGGGAGCTGTTTTTT. This translates into CASRGFEGELFF.

This sequence joins TRBV24-1 and TRBJ1-4; 8 bases align to TRBD1. The J segment lost 9 bases and the V segment lost 3 bases, leaving 5 bases of the junction unmatched. Germline CDR1 KGHDR, CDR2 SFDVKD. CDR3 length equals 14 residues. The CDR3 DNA follows: TGTGCCACCAGTGATCCCGGGACAGGTCAAAAACTGTTTTTT. It is translated as CATSDPGTGQKLFF.

This CDR3 is CASSTGHLSNQPQHF. CDR3 nucleotides: TGTGCCAGTAGTACCGGACACCTTAGCAATCAGCCCCAGCATTTT. The V and J genes are TRBV19 and TRBJ1-5; D may be TRBD1 (5 bases). The V gene lost 4 bases and the J gene lost 0 bases, with 10 bases spanning the gap. There are 15 residues in the CDR3. The germline V gene encodes CDR1 LNHDA and CDR2 SQIVND (reference sequence).

Only one count was recorded for this clone. This chain joins TRBV10-3 and TRBJ2-3; perhaps TRBD2 as D (6 bases). The V gene's germline CDR1 is ENHRY and CDR2 SYGVKD. The CDR3 runs 14 residues. Trimming removed 11 bases from V and 1 base from J, with 16 bases in between. The DNA of the CDR3 is TGTGCCCTCGGGACTGACCATCGCACAGATACGCAGTATTTT. It yields the protein CALGTDHRTDTQYF.

The chain has TRBV6-1 and TRBJ1-1; D is perhaps TRBD1 (5 bases). Trimming removed 2 bases at V and 3 bases at J, with 10 bases between. The CDR3 is 14 amino acids. CDR1 is MNHNS, CDR2 SASEGT, per germline. The CDR3 sequence: CASSEQGLDTEAFF. Written as DNA, the CDR3 is TGTGCCAGCAGTGAACAGGGACTAGACACTGAAGCTTTCTTT.

This clone was counted between two and nine times. This chain connects TRBV4-1 to TRBJ2-3; no clear D gene. Germline V lookup: CDR1 MGHRA, CDR2 YSYEKL. CDR3 length: 15 residues. With 5 bases removed from V and 0 bases from J, the gap between germline ends came to 12 bases. CDR3 sequence reads: CASSSLPRSTDTQYF. The CDR3 coding sequence is TGCGCCAGCAGCTCCCTACCGCGTAGCACAGATACGCAGTATTTT.

The V gene is TRBV23-1, the J gene TRBJ1-2; D call uncertain. TRBV23-1 is flagged as an ORF with uncertain function. V lost 6 bases and J lost 3, with 8 bases in between. The CDR3 has 12 residues. The CDR3: CASSLRYYGYTF. In DNA form, the CDR3 reads TGCGCCAGCAGCCTTCGGTACTATGGCTACACCTTC.

The chain links TRBV2 to TRBJ1-4; D is ambiguous. CDR1 is SNHLY, CDR2 FYNNEI, per germline. V was pared by 6 bases and J by 8 bases, with 7 bases between. The CDR3 is 11 residues long. For the CDR3, the DNA is TGTGCCAGCAGGCAAGCGGAAAAACTGTTTTTT. This sequence encodes CASRQAEKLFF.

V and J are TRBV5-6 and TRBJ2-3; D unclear. The CDR3 runs to 15 residues. The V gene's germline CDR1 is SGHDT and CDR2 YYEEEE. Trimming took 4 bases from V and 4 from J, leaving 16 bases between them. For the CDR3, the DNA is TGTGCCAGCAGCCTCCTCAGCCACCAGGCAGATACGCAGTATTTT. This translates into CASSLLSHQADTQYF. The variable domain in full, with the rest retrieved from reference TRBV5-6 and TRBJ2-3, is DAGVTQSPTHLIKTRGQQVTLRCSPKSGHDTVSWYQQALGQGPQFIFQYYEEEERQRGNFPDRFSGHQFPNYSSELNVNALLLGDSALYLCASSLLSHQADTQYFGPGTRLTVL.

This clone was counted only a few times. The chain combines TRBV29-1 with TRBJ1-2; D ambiguous. The CDR3 length is 10 residues. V lost 4 bases to trimming and J lost 6 bases, with 6 bases between them. CDR1 SQVTM and CDR2 ANQGSEA come from the germline V gene. CDR3 sequence reads: CSVGQDGYTF. CDR3 nucleotide sequence: TGCAGCGTTGGGCAGGATGGCTACACCTTC.

In regard to this clone: The sample contains more than one DNA sequence encoding this CDR3. V is TRBV24-1 and J is TRBJ1-5; the match to TRBD1 covers 8 bases. Germline loops: CDR1 KGHDR, CDR2 SFDVKD. This CDR3 contains 15 residues. V lost 3 bases and J lost 4; bases outside the gene matches: 4. Written as DNA, the CDR3 is TGTGCCACCAGTGATACAGGGGGTCAGAATCAGCCCCAGCATTTT. The encoded protein is CATSDTGGQNQPQHF.

This clone was seen a few times. The genes are TRBV19 and TRBJ2-3; D call uncertain. Germline V gene lookup returns CDR1 LNHDA and CDR2 SQIVND (reference sequence). Between the trimmed V and J ends, which lost 1 base and 6 bases, there was a span of 17 bases. This CDR3 region has 16 residues. The CDR3 is CASSIGFGQRRDTQYF. The CDR3 region has the DNA TGTGCCAGTAGTATAGGGTTTGGCCAACGGCGGGATACGCAGTATTTT. The complete variable domain, with remaining parts taken from reference TRBV19 and TRBJ2-3, reads DGGITQSPKYLFRKEGQNVTLSCEQNLNHDAMYWYRQDPGQGLRLIYYSQIVNDFQKGDIAEGYSVSREKKESFPLTVTSAQKNPTAFYLCASSIGFGQRRDTQYFGPGTRLTVL.

This clone occurred a few times. The CDR3 spells CASSFISGATYNEQFF. For the CDR3, the DNA is TGTGCCAGCAGCTTTATTTCAGGGGCTACCTACAATGAGCAGTTCTTC. The chain has TRBV7-6 and TRBJ2-1; a weak D match, TRBD1 (6 bases). V gave up 3 bases and J gave up 2 bases, with 14 bases separating them. The CDR3 length is 16 residues. Per germline, CDR1 SGHVS and CDR2 FNYEAQ.

The chain is built from TRBV30 and TRBJ2-5; 11 bases align to TRBD2. V shed 6 bases, J shed 7 bases, and the junction held 22 bases outside the gene matches. The CDR3 runs 18 residues. In germline, CDR1 is GTSNPN, CDR2 SVGIG (reference sequence). Here the CDR3 DNA reads TGTGCCTGCTTCGCCGGACAGGGGCTAGCGGGGGGCGGAGGGACCCAGTACTTC. This gives the protein CACFAGQGLAGGGGTQYF.

This rearrangement joins TRBV5-1 to TRBJ1-1, with 11 bases fitting TRBD1. Germline V gene lookup returns CDR1 SGHRS and CDR2 YFSETQ. The CDR3 sequence is 16 residues long. After removal of 3 bases from V and 8 bases from J, the junction contained 12 bases not matched to a gene. The CDR3 DNA sequence: TGCGCCAGCAGCTGGGGTCGAGGGACAGGGGGTTCGGAAGCTTTCTTT. Protein sequence: CASSWGRGTGGSEAFF.

This clone appeared a few times. CDR3 DNA sequence: TGTGCCTGGAGTAAGACAGGGGGGCTTTATGGCTACACCTTC. This translates into CAWSKTGGLYGYTF. The V and J genes are TRBV30 and TRBJ1-2, with 9 bases that match TRBD1. Germline V lookup: CDR1 GTSNPN, CDR2 SVGIG (reference sequence). V was pared by 2 bases and J by 5 bases, with 6 bases of the junction left unmatched. The CDR3 totals 14 residues.

This clone was counted only a few times. This chain links TRBV7-2 with TRBJ1-2; 8 nucleotides agree with TRBD1. The germline CDR1 and CDR2 sequences are SGHTA and FQGNSA. This CDR3 has 14 residues. V lost 5 bases to trimming and J lost 4 bases; unmatched junction nucleotides: 6. CDR3 coding DNA: TGTGCCAGCAGCCCCCGGGACAGGAGCTATGGCTACACCTTC. It yields the protein CASSPRDRSYGYTF. Full variable domain (rest looked up from reference TRBV7-2 and TRBJ1-2): GAGVSQSPSNKVTEKGKDVELRCDPISGHTALYWYRQSLGQGLEFLIYFQGNSAPDKSGLPSDRFSAERTGGSVSTLTIQRTQQEDSAVYLCASSPRDRSYGYTFGSGTRLTVV.

J is TRBJ2-2 and V is TRBV30; D call uncertain. This CDR3 spans 15 amino acids. In germline, CDR1 is GTSNPN, CDR2 SVGIG (reference sequence). V shed 0 bases and J shed 4 bases, with 12 bases lying between them. Here the CDR3 reads CAWSVSGTGTGELFF. CDR3 DNA: TGTGCCTGGAGTGTATCCGGCACGGGCACCGGGGAGCTGTTTTTT. Variable domain in full (rest from reference TRBV30 and TRBJ2-2): SQTIHQWPATLVQPVGSPLSLECTVEGTSNPNLYWYRQAAGRGLQLLFYSVGIGQISSEVPQNLSASRPQDRQFILSSKKLLLSDSGFYLCAWSVSGTGTGELFFGEGSRLTVL.